These 2 T cell receptor beta chains originate from one sample sequenced in a study of T-cell memory formation after mild COVID-19. TCRdb redid the calling of the 5' RACE reads with MiXCR, one entry per CDR3 protein. Of about 57,000 distinct CDR3 sequences in the sample, 12% were seen once. Material: PBMCs or a T cell subset sorted from them (not recorded which). Receptors were obtained from a man between 18 and 29 years old who had mild COVID-19 (a few samples of this study predate the infection). Cell type and time point are not known.

The chain links TRBV5-5 to TRBJ1-1; the D gene is possibly TRBD1 (5 bases). The V gene lost 0 bases and the J gene lost 3 bases, with 12 bases spanning the gap. The CDR3 loop spans 15 amino acids. In germline, CDR1 is SGHKS, CDR2 YYEKEE (reference sequence). The CDR3 sequence is CASSLGPGGDTEAFF. CDR3 nucleotide sequence: TGTGCCAGCAGCTTGGGACCCGGGGGGGACACTGAAGCTTTCTTT. The complete variable domain, with remaining parts taken from reference TRBV5-5 and TRBJ1-1, reads DAGVTQSPTHLIKTRGQQVTLRCSPISGHKSVSWYQQVLGQGPQFIFQYYEKEERGRGNFPDRFSARQFPNYSSELNVNALLLGDSALYLCASSLGPGGDTEAFFGQGTRLTVV.

This clonotype was detected a few times. The CDR3 spells CASSPRQGHGELFF. The CDR3 DNA reads TGTGCCAGCAGCCCACGTCAGGGGCACGGGGAGCTGTTTTTT. The V call is TRBV11-3, the J call TRBJ2-2, with D maybe TRBD1 (6 bases). CDR3 length equals 14 residues. Trimming took off 5 bases at V and 7 bases at J, with 14 bases between the two ends. Germline CDR1 reads SGHNT; CDR2 reads YENEEA.